The 3 T cell receptor beta chains below were found in one sample sequenced in a study of sequential checkpoint blockade in melanoma. Treatment here: randomized to nivolumab then ipilimumab (arm A) or the reverse (arm B). The protocol was immunoSEQ multiplex PCR, while the TCRdb copy is restricted to in-frame clones and leaves out a portion. The table shows 35,000 to 40,000 clones, with roughly 90% occurring only once. The sequencing here drew on CD8+ T cells sorted from blood (inferred from file names), taken from a patient given nivolumab and ipilimumab in sequence. The receptors derive from a human donor with melanoma.

J is TRBJ2-2 and V is TRBV7-3; 10 bases fit TRBD2. Germline loops: CDR1 SGHTA, CDR2 FQGTGA. The trim removed 1 base at V and 8 bases at J, leaving 4 bases unmatched. The CDR3 has 15 residues. The CDR3 coding sequence is TGTGCCAGCAGCTTAAACCTAGCGGGAGCTGGGGAGCTGTTTTTT. Its translation: CASSLNLAGAGELFF.

The chain is built from TRBV6-7 and TRBJ2-7, with D hard to call. TRBV6-7 is designated an ORF whose function remains uncertain. The CDR3 sequence is 15 residues long. V dropped 2 bases and J dropped 2 bases, with 13 bases sitting between them. This chain's CDR3 is CASSYVIAETYEQYF. CDR3 in DNA: TGTGCCAGCAGTTACGTGATTGCAGAAACCTACGAGCAGTACTTC.

This clone was observed a single time. The gene calls are TRBV19 and TRBJ2-5, with TRBD1 identical over 12 bases. The CDR3 contains 15 residues. The germline V gene encodes CDR1 LNHDA and CDR2 SQIVND (reference sequence). V was pared by 8 bases and J by 2 bases, with 6 bases of the junction left unmatched. The DNA of the CDR3 is TGTGCCAGTTCCGGGACAGGGGGCTTTCAAGAGACCCAGTACTTC. This codes for CASSGTGGFQETQYF.